This paragraph reports one T cell receptor beta chain. Its antigen is not known. Time point described: week 35, safety follow-up. Doses comprised 300 ug of mutant IDH1 20-mer peptide each, plus topical imiquimod. All eight of the vaccinations patients received fell in weeks 1, 3, 5, 7, 11, 15, 19 and 23. Each astrocytoma in the donors was new, WHO grade 3 or 4, IDH1-mutant and ATRX-lost. Trimming left V 3 bases short and J 11 bases short, with 13 bases between. CDR3 length: 12 residues. Germline V CDR1 and CDR2: SEHNR, FQNEAQ (reference sequence). Sequenced by immunoSEQ multiplex PCR; TCRdb stores in-frame clones only, minus some. The sample includes more than 60,000 clones, 74% of them seen just once. This sample is part of a study of a mutant IDH1 vaccine in newly diagnosed glioma. Study summary: Visits V12 and V13 fell at weeks 35 and 47, respectively. Study-wide points: Among patients, around 93% showed immune responses induced by the vaccine.

This sequence was found in a man over 45 with glioma. The chain recombines TRBV7-9 with TRBJ1-1; possible D gene TRBD1, 6 bases. The material was PBMCs, obtained from a glioma patient whose treatment included an IDH1 peptide vaccine. The CDR3 sequence: CASSFGQLGAFF. DNA for the CDR3: TGTGCCAGCAGCTTCGGACAGCTTGGCGCTTTCTTT.